This T cell receptor (beta chain) appears in the sequencing data of a study of cytomegalovirus exposure and HLA in healthy donors. V was cut by 2 bases and J by 5 bases, with 15 bases left in between. The length of the CDR3 is 15 residues. Germline V gene sequence: CDR1 MDHEN, CDR2 SYDVKM. The PCR employed 60 Vbeta primers together with 13 Jbeta primers. Some clones are missing from TCRdb's copy, which holds only in-frame ones; the method was immunoSEQ multiplex PCR. The sample carries about 160,000 clones, roughly 88% recorded once. Study findings and constraints: Associated with HLA alleles at 0.05 false discovery rate in a later analysis were 15,000 to 20,000 TCR beta sequences. A previous analysis found most TCR beta V segments productive roughly 87% or roughly 30% of the time.

For this clone: Its antigen is still unknown.

The material sequenced was PBMCs. This TCR derives from a young woman in good health and CMV-seronegative. This chain connects TRBV28 to TRBJ1-1, with D perhaps TRBD1 (6 bases). CDR3 coding DNA: TGTGCCAGCAGTTTAGGGGGGGCGAGGGGGACTGAAGCTTTCTTT. Translating gives CASSLGGARGTEAFF.